Following are 30 T cell receptor beta chains from one sample sequenced in a study of Ad26.COV2.S vaccination and SARS-CoV-2 variants. Sequencing used immunoSEQ multiplex PCR; TCRdb keeps in-frame clones, though not all of them. In the table there are hundreds of thousands of clones, roughly 90% of which are singletons. Described treatment: about 20 received Ad26.COV2.S at low or high dose, single or two shots; a few received placebo; per-sample allocation not given. Samples analyzed were those drawn on day 63 after the first vaccine or placebo injection. The sequences come from peripheral blood, collected in a trial of Ad26.COV2.S vaccine versus placebo. These receptor sequences come from a person between 18 and 65 years old who received the Ad26.COV2.S COVID-19 vaccine or a placebo.

This sequence joins TRBV3-1 (or the pseudogene TRBV3-2) and TRBJ2-3, with a tentative D call TRBD2 (6 bases). CDR1 is LGHDT, CDR2 YNNKEL, per germline (reference sequence). The CDR3 contains 16 residues. V dropped 3 bases and J dropped 2 bases, with 15 bases sitting between them. As DNA, the CDR3 is TGTGCCAGCAGCCACCGACTAGTGGGGCTCACAGATACGCAGTATTTT. It yields the protein CASSHRLVGLTDTQYF.

The chain couples TRBV11-2 to TRBJ2-5; tentative D call: TRBD1 (5 bases). V gave up 2 bases and J gave up 4 bases, with 14 bases separating them. This CDR3 has 15 amino acids. From germline, CDR1 is SGHAT and CDR2 FQNNGV. CDR3 DNA: TGTGCCAGCAGCTTAAGTAGCCAGGGTCGAGAGACCCAGTACTTC. Its translation is CASSLSSQGRETQYF.

The genes are TRBV7-2 and TRBJ2-2; D is unclear. Looked up from germline, CDR1 is SGHTA and CDR2 is FQGNSA. V shed 2 bases and J shed 7 bases, with 17 bases lying between them. The CDR3 has 16 residues. The CDR3 spells CASSLIGVGSYGELFF. CDR3 nucleotides: TGTGCCAGCAGCTTAATTGGGGTCGGGTCGTACGGGGAGCTGTTTTTT.

V is TRBV15 and J is TRBJ2-1; TRBD1 agrees at 7 bases. Unmatched junction bases numbered 7, after V lost 4 bases and J lost 4 bases. CDR1 LNHNV and CDR2 YYDKDF come from the germline V gene (reference sequence). The CDR3 totals 15 residues. CDR3 in DNA: TGTGCCACCAGCACCGACGGGACAGCTTACAATGAGCAGTTCTTC. This gives the protein CATSTDGTAYNEQFF.

This chain links TRBV29-1 with TRBJ2-2; D may be TRBD1 (6 bases). Germline assignment: CDR1 SQVTM and CDR2 ANQGSEA. The CDR3 extends over 13 amino acids. V was shortened by 4 bases and J by 5 bases, with 11 bases between the two germline ends. The CDR3 spells CSVGTVITGELFF. The CDR3 DNA sequence: TGCAGCGTTGGGACAGTTATAACCGGGGAGCTGTTTTTT.

Comments on this clone: The same CDR3 arises from other DNA sequences in this sample as well. The rearrangement joins TRBV29-1 to TRBJ1-4; possibly TRBD1 for D (5 bases). The germline V and J ends were trimmed by 4 bases and 5 bases, with 11 bases remaining between them. Germline values: CDR1 SQVTM, CDR2 ANQGSEA. The CDR3 consists of 13 residues. For the CDR3, the DNA is TGCAGCGTTGGAGGGGCTGGGAATGAAAAACTGTTTTTT. Translating gives CSVGGAGNEKLFF.

The chain links TRBV19 to TRBJ2-5, with 7 bases identical to TRBD2. Losses at the gene ends were 8 bases for V and 3 bases for J; bases not matched to a gene: 9. The CDR3 spans 14 residues. Germline V gene data show CDR1 as LNHDA and CDR2 as SQIVND (reference sequence). CDR3 sequence (DNA): TGTGCCAGTTCCCAGCTAGCGGTCAAAGAGACCCAGTACTTC. Translation: CASSQLAVKETQYF.

This clone was found once. This rearrangement joins TRBV6-1 to TRBJ1-6, with D maybe TRBD1 (5 bases). Deletions cut 3 bases from V and 6 bases from J, with 15 bases between. In germline, CDR1 is MNHNS, CDR2 SASEGT. The CDR3 contains 16 residues. In nucleotides, the CDR3 is TGTGCCAGCAGTGACAACAGTGGGACTGCTAATTCACCCCTCCACTTT. Its protein is CASSDNSGTANSPLHF.

The rearrangement joins TRBV30 to TRBJ1-6; a possible D gene is TRBD1 (5 bases). The ends were cut back, 2 bases at V and 2 bases at J, with 13 bases in the middle. The CDR3 totals 16 residues. Germline lookup yields CDR1 GTSNPN and CDR2 SVGIG (reference sequence). The CDR3 protein is CAWSLGGDPYNSPLHF. As DNA, the CDR3 is TGTGCCTGGAGTTTGGGGGGGGACCCCTATAATTCACCCCTCCACTTT. The full variable domain, rest sourced from reference TRBV30 and TRBJ1-6, is SQTIHQWPATLVQPVGSPLSLECTVEGTSNPNLYWYRQAAGRGLQLLFYSVGIGQISSEVPQNLSASRPQDRQFILSSKKLLLSDSGFYLCAWSLGGDPYNSPLHFGNGTRLTVT.

Here the CDR3 reads CASSQDPDGRGTGELFF. CDR3 bases: TGCGCCAGCAGCCAAGATCCCGATGGCCGTGGCACCGGGGAGCTGTTTTTT. The chain joins TRBV4-3 to TRBJ2-2, with no clear D. There are 17 residues in the CDR3. V was clipped by 0 bases and J by 4 bases, with 15 bases between them. The V gene's germline CDR1 is LGHNA and CDR2 YSLEER.

The chain is built from TRBV18 and TRBJ2-2; D gene unclear. V lost 0 bases, J lost 7 bases, and 3 bases lay in between. Germline V gene data show CDR1 as KGHSH and CDR2 as LQKENI. The CDR3 covers 12 residues. CDR3 sequence (DNA): TGTGCCAGCTCACCACCGGGCGGGGAGCTGTTTTTT. It specifies CASSPPGGELFF.

This chain links TRBV27 with TRBJ2-7, with a tentative D call TRBD1 (5 bases). Deletions cut 5 bases from V and 4 bases from J, with 18 bases between. CDR3 size: 15 residues. The germline CDR1 and CDR2 sequences are MNHEY and SMNVEV (reference sequence). The CDR3 region is CASSGTGSSSYEQYF. The CDR3 coding sequence is TGTGCCAGCAGTGGTACAGGCTCCTCTAGTTACGAGCAGTACTTC.

The chain has TRBV19 and TRBJ1-4, with a tentative D call TRBD1 (6 bases). Trimming took off 7 bases at V and 4 bases at J, with 13 bases between the two ends. In germline, CDR1 is LNHDA, CDR2 SQIVND (reference sequence). This CDR3 spans 14 amino acids. CDR3 amino acids: CASMRGGINEKLFF. In nucleotides, the CDR3 is TGTGCCAGTATGAGGGGGGGGATTAATGAAAAACTGTTTTTT.

This chain joins TRBV5-1 and TRBJ2-1; 13 bases match TRBD2. The CDR3 length is 18 residues. Germline V gives CDR1 SGHRS, CDR2 YFSETQ. Unmatched junction bases numbered 7, after V lost 0 bases and J lost 4 bases. The CDR3 sequence: CASSLGASGLAGYNEQFF. The CDR3 nucleotides are TGCGCCAGCAGCTTGGGCGCGTCGGGACTAGCGGGATACAATGAGCAGTTCTTC.

This chain joins TRBV7-2 and TRBJ1-3, with a possible D match to TRBD1 (5 bases). Looked up from germline, CDR1 is SGHTA and CDR2 is FQGNSA. V shed 10 bases and J shed 0 bases, with 10 bases lying between them. The CDR3 extends over 13 amino acids. The CDR3 loop reads CATRDSSGNTIYF. Written as DNA, the CDR3 is TGTGCCACCCGAGACAGCTCTGGAAACACCATATATTTT.

The chain uses TRBV24-1 and TRBJ2-5, with 7 bases identical to TRBD2. Trimming cost V 3 bases and J 4 bases; bases outside gene matches: 13. This CDR3 has 17 residues. CDR1 is KGHDR, CDR2 SFDVKD, per germline. The CDR3 DNA sequence: TGTGCCACCAGTGATCCCCGGGACTCCACGGGAGGAGAGACCCAGTACTTC. This translates into CATSDPRDSTGGETQYF.

Of note for this clone: This sample includes further DNA sequences coding for the same CDR3. The V call is TRBV7-2, the J call TRBJ1-5; tentatively, D is TRBD1 (5 bases). V was shortened by 6 bases and J by 5 bases, with 14 bases between the two germline ends. The length of the CDR3 is 14 residues. Germline V gene data show CDR1 as SGHTA and CDR2 as FQGNSA. The CDR3 here is CASSLRGGDQPQHF. The CDR3 DNA is TGTGCCAGCAGTCTCCGGGGGGGGGATCAGCCCCAGCATTTT.

The rearrangement joins TRBV11-3 to TRBJ1-1, with D hard to call. CDR1 is SGHNT, CDR2 YENEEA, per germline. Trimming took 0 bases from V and 5 from J, leaving 10 bases between them. The CDR3 sequence is 14 residues long. The CDR3 sequence is CASSLDGRGTEAFF. CDR3 DNA: TGTGCCAGCAGCTTAGATGGGAGAGGGACTGAAGCTTTCTTT.

This clone has a handful of counts. Other DNA variants within this sample encode the same CDR3. V and J are TRBV7-2 and TRBJ2-7, with D perhaps matching TRBD2 (6 bases). The germline V and J ends were trimmed by 1 base and 3 bases, with 7 bases remaining between them. The CDR3 has 13 residues. Germline V gene lookup returns CDR1 SGHTA and CDR2 FQGNSA. The chain's CDR3 is CASSLDGSYEQYF. CDR3 coding DNA: TGTGCCAGCAGCTTAGACGGGAGCTACGAGCAGTACTTC. The full variable domain, rest sourced from reference TRBV7-2 and TRBJ2-7, is GAGVSQSPSNKVTEKGKDVELRCDPISGHTALYWYRQSLGQGLEFLIYFQGNSAPDKSGLPSDRFSAERTGGSVSTLTIQRTQQEDSAVYLCASSLDGSYEQYFGPGTRLTVT.

V and J are TRBV6-4 and TRBJ2-5; D call uncertain. This CDR3 is built from 13 residues. From germline, CDR1 is MRHNA and CDR2 SNTAGT. Trimming removed 2 bases at V and 4 bases at J, with 8 bases between. CDR3 sequence reads: CASSDRPGETQYF. CDR3 DNA: TGTGCCAGCAGTGACCGGCCCGGAGAGACCCAGTACTTC.

The chain uses TRBV7-9 and TRBJ2-2, with TRBD1 as a possible D gene (6 bases). There are 15 residues in the CDR3. Germline values: CDR1 SEHNR, CDR2 FQNEAQ (reference sequence). Trimming pared 5 bases from V and 5 bases from J, leaving 15 bases between. The DNA of the CDR3 is TGTGCCAGCAGCATAGACAGGCGGACGACCGGGGAGCTGTTTTTT. Its translation is CASSIDRRTTGELFF.

The CDR3 region has the DNA TGTGCCAGCAGCTTAGTGGGACATGTTGATAGGCGATCAAGTGAGCAGTTCTTC. This gives the protein CASSLVGHVDRRSSEQFF. The chain has TRBV11-3 and TRBJ2-1; tentative D call: TRBD1 (6 bases). CDR3 size: 18 residues. CDR1 is SGHNT, CDR2 YENEEA, per germline. Trimming took off 1 base at V and 9 bases at J, with 25 bases between the two ends.

This chain connects TRBV27 to TRBJ1-3; D is perhaps TRBD1 (5 bases). The CDR3 length is 14 residues. CDR1 is MNHEY, CDR2 SMNVEV, per germline (reference sequence). V was cut by 6 bases and J by 0 bases, with 9 bases left in between. This CDR3 is CASRDTNSGNTIYF. In DNA, the CDR3 is TGTGCCAGCAGGGACACAAACTCTGGAAACACCATATATTTT.

The rearrangement joins TRBV27 to TRBJ1-2; no definite D call. Per the germline V gene, CDR1 is MNHEY and CDR2 is SMNVEV (reference sequence). The germline V and J ends were trimmed by 3 bases and 5 bases, with 10 bases remaining between them. This CDR3 has 13 residues. CDR3 protein: CASSLSSAYGYTF. CDR3 nucleotides: TGTGCCAGCAGTTTGTCTTCGGCGTATGGCTACACCTTC.

The chain combines TRBV5-1 with TRBJ2-2, with TRBD1 as a possible D gene (7 bases). The V gene's germline CDR1 is SGHRS and CDR2 YFSETQ. With 0 bases removed from V and 4 bases from J, the gap between germline ends came to 16 bases. The CDR3 sequence is 17 residues long. The DNA of the CDR3 is TGCGCCAGCAGCTTGGCCGGAGGGGGCCTGAGCACCGGGGAGCTGTTTTTT. Protein sequence: CASSLAGGGLSTGELFF.

The chain couples TRBV6-5 to TRBJ2-7; D might be TRBD1 or TRBD2, each matching 5 bases. The CDR3 has 13 residues. Trimming took 8 bases from V and 4 from J, leaving 15 bases between them. The V gene's germline CDR1 is MNHEY and CDR2 SVGAGI. The CDR3 DNA reads as TGTGCCAGCCCTGGCAGGGAGTGGTACGAGCAGTACTTC. The encoded protein is CASPGREWYEQYF.

This sequence joins TRBV7-9 and TRBJ2-1; perhaps TRBD2 as D (6 bases). The length of the CDR3 is 15 residues. V was shortened by 5 bases and J by 8 bases, with 19 bases between the two germline ends. Germline lookup yields CDR1 SEHNR and CDR2 FQNEAQ (reference sequence). CDR3 residues: CASSPPETRGDEQFF. CDR3 nucleotides: TGTGCCAGCAGCCCACCGGAGACTAGGGGTGATGAGCAGTTCTTC.

The chain links TRBV6-5 to TRBJ2-7, with 10 nucleotides matching TRBD1. This CDR3 is built from 15 residues. Germline V CDR1 and CDR2: MNHEY, SVGAGI. The ends lost 6 bases at V and 4 bases at J; junction bases unmatched: 9. This chain's CDR3 is CASSFLDRGRYEQYF. The CDR3 DNA follows: TGTGCCAGCAGCTTCCTGGACAGGGGGAGATACGAGCAGTACTTC.

The chain carries TRBV18 and TRBJ2-5, with D perhaps being TRBD1 or TRBD2 (5 bases each). V lost 3 bases and J lost 0, with 8 bases in between. CDR1 and CDR2 (germline): KGHSH, LQKENI. The CDR3 has 14 residues. In DNA form, the CDR3 reads TGTGCCAGCTCACCTGAGGGGTACCAAGAGACCCAGTACTTC. Protein: CASSPEGYQETQYF.

The chain is built from TRBV20-1 and TRBJ2-3; D uncertain. V was shortened by 4 bases and J by 6 bases, with 8 bases between the two germline ends. There are 11 residues in the CDR3. The germline CDR1 and CDR2 sequences are DFQATT and SNEGSKA (reference sequence). CDR3 region: CSATTLDTQYF. The CDR3 nucleotides read TGCAGTGCTACTACATTGGATACGCAGTATTTT.